The 30 T cell receptor beta chains reported below all come from one sample, sequenced in a study of T cell changes during pregnancy in multiple sclerosis. Using immunoSEQ multiplex PCR, the repertoire was profiled, and TCRdb retains in-frame clones only, with some absent. This repertoire shows 45,000 to 60,000 clones, 93% found once; its top ten account for under 2%. Source: peripheral blood, taken in the second trimester of pregnancy. These receptors were obtained from a female donor with multiple sclerosis, enrolled in a pregnancy study.

V gene TRBV11-3 combines with J gene TRBJ1-4; D unclear. CDR1 is SGHNT, CDR2 YENEEA, per germline. This CDR3 has 15 residues. Trimming removed 5 bases from V and 6 bases from J, with 16 bases in between. The CDR3 loop reads CASSPLLIADEKLFF. In DNA, the CDR3 is TGTGCCAGCAGCCCCCTATTGATAGCGGATGAAAAACTGTTTTTT.

This clone was seen just once. This chain connects TRBV27 to TRBJ2-7; the match to TRBD2 covers 14 bases. The CDR3 extends over 16 amino acids. Per germline, CDR1 MNHEY and CDR2 SMNVEV (reference sequence). Losses at the gene ends were 6 bases for V and 5 bases for J; bases not matched to a gene: 9. The CDR3 region has the DNA TGTGCCAGCAGGGAAATTAGACTAGCGGGAGGGGACGAGCAGTACTTC. Its protein product is CASREIRLAGGDEQYF.

The chain has TRBV7-8 and TRBJ2-1; tentatively, D is TRBD2 (6 bases). The germline V gene encodes CDR1 SGHVS and CDR2 FQNEAQ. V was trimmed by 1 base and J by 5 bases, leaving 27 bases between them. CDR3 size: 20 residues. Written as DNA, the CDR3 is TGTGCCAGCAGCTTAGGTTCGGGCCCCGTAGCGGTTACGGGACACAATGAGCAGTTCTTC. Its protein is CASSLGSGPVAVTGHNEQFF.

The J gene is TRBJ2-2, the V gene TRBV10-3, with a possible D match to TRBD2 (7 bases). CDR3 size: 14 residues. The V gene lost 10 bases and the J gene lost 3 bases, with 15 bases spanning the gap. Germline CDR1 reads ENHRY; CDR2 reads SYGVKD. In DNA, the CDR3 is TGTGCCACCTGGGGGGGGCTGGACACCGGGGAGCTGTTTTTT. Protein sequence: CATWGGLDTGELFF.

The chain joins TRBV28 to TRBJ2-5, with TRBD1 matching over 7 bases. The last part of the DNA fits TRBJ2-7 better; the J call may be wrong. CDR1 MDHEN and CDR2 SYDVKM come from the germline V gene. The CDR3 totals 12 residues. The CDR3 DNA reads as TGTGCCAGCAGCAGGGGGTTGAGCGAGCAGTACTTC. Amino acids: CASSRGLSEQYF.

This chain uses TRBV10-3 with TRBJ1-4; D is uncertain. Trimming shortened V by 5 bases and J by 5 bases, and 12 bases separated the two germline ends. Germline V gives CDR1 ENHRY, CDR2 SYGVKD. The CDR3 is made up of 14 amino acids. DNA for the CDR3: TGTGCCATCAGTTCGGGCGCGGGCAATGAAAAACTGTTTTTT. Its protein product is CAISSGAGNEKLFF.

The chain uses TRBV18 and TRBJ2-1; 11 nucleotides agree with TRBD2. Germline loops: CDR1 KGHSH, CDR2 LQKENI. The CDR3 runs 15 residues. V lost 4 bases and J lost 5; bases outside the gene matches: 4. The CDR3 sequence is CASSQLAGVDNEQFF. Here the CDR3 DNA reads TGTGCCAGCTCACAACTAGCGGGAGTGGACAATGAGCAGTTCTTC.

The rearrangement joins TRBV5-4 to TRBJ1-1; TRBD1 agrees at 7 bases. Looked up from germline, CDR1 is SGHNT and CDR2 is YYREEE (reference sequence). Unmatched junction bases numbered 7, after V lost 1 base and J lost 4 bases. The CDR3 consists of 15 residues. CDR3 region: CASSLYKTGITEAFF. The DNA for the CDR3 is TGTGCCAGCAGCTTGTACAAGACAGGGATCACTGAAGCTTTCTTT.

The gene calls are TRBV6-5 and TRBJ1-1; 8 bases fit TRBD1. In germline, CDR1 is MNHEY, CDR2 SVGAGI. This CDR3 is 15 amino acids long. Unmatched junction bases numbered 7, after V lost 2 bases and J lost 5 bases. The CDR3: CASSYDRGVGTEAFF. In DNA form, the CDR3 reads TGTGCCAGCAGTTACGACAGGGGTGTTGGGACTGAAGCTTTCTTT.

This clone appeared a few times. The chain has TRBV28 and TRBJ2-7, with a weak D call TRBD2 (7 bases). Germline V gene data show CDR1 as MDHEN and CDR2 as SYDVKM. This CDR3 has 13 residues. Between the trimmed V and J ends, which lost 6 bases and 7 bases, there was a span of 16 bases. The DNA for the CDR3 is TGTGCCAGCAGGTCCGGGGGGCGGTTTGAGCAGTACTTC. Protein product: CASRSGGRFEQYF.

The V gene is TRBV19, the J gene TRBJ2-7, with 8 bases lining up with TRBD2. The germline CDR1 and CDR2 sequences are LNHDA and SQIVND (reference sequence). V dropped 5 bases and J dropped 3; count of bases not matched to a gene: 9. The CDR3 contains 15 residues. The CDR3 DNA reads as TGTGCCAGTAGTGCACCGGGGACTAGTAACTACGAGCAGTACTTC. Residues: CASSAPGTSNYEQYF.

V usage is TRBV19 and J usage is TRBJ2-5; D perhaps matches TRBD2 (6 bases). Trimming left V 6 bases short and J 4 bases short, with 27 bases between. Germline V CDR1 and CDR2: LNHDA, SQIVND (reference sequence). CDR3 size: 18 residues. In DNA, the CDR3 is TGTGCCAGTAGGCCGGGACTCCGGAGATCCGGTTTTCCAGAGACCCAGTACTTC. Its protein product is CASRPGLRRSGFPETQYF.

This sequence joins TRBV9 and TRBJ2-3; 7 positions agree with TRBD2. The CDR3 has 18 residues. Germline V gene data show CDR1 as SGDLS and CDR2 as YYNGEE. The ends lost 0 bases at V and 6 bases at J; junction bases unmatched: 16. Here the CDR3 DNA reads TGTGCCAGCAGCGTAGGGCCTGGGGGGGGAGGGCCGTCGGATACGCAGTATTTT. Protein: CASSVGPGGGGPSDTQYF. Based on the CDR3 plus reference TRBV9 and TRBJ2-3, the full variable domain is DSGVTQTPKHLITATGQRVTLRCSPRSGDLSVYWYQQSLDQGLQFLIQYYNGEERAKGNILERFSAQQFPDLHSELNLSSLELGDSALYFCASSVGPGGGGPSDTQYFGPGTRLTVL.

The CDR3 region is CASSLGAEPNYEQYF. In nucleotides, the CDR3 is TGTGCCAGCAGCTTAGGGGCCGAGCCTAACTACGAGCAGTACTTC. J is TRBJ2-7 and V is TRBV7-6; no clear D gene. V shed 1 base and J shed 3 bases, with 13 bases lying between them. The CDR3 is made up of 15 amino acids. Germline assignment: CDR1 SGHVS and CDR2 FNYEAQ.

This clone was detected a few times. This sequence joins TRBV6-1 and TRBJ2-3; 8 bases are a match to TRBD1. The length of the CDR3 is 15 residues. CDR1 is MNHNS, CDR2 SASEGT, per germline. J gave up 2 bases and V 3 bases, and 4 bases lay outside the gene matches. CDR3 region: CASSEGTGHTDTQYF. The CDR3, as DNA: TGTGCCAGCAGTGAGGGGACAGGACACACAGATACGCAGTATTTT.

The J gene is TRBJ2-7, the V gene TRBV6-1; D remains unclear. CDR1 is MNHNS, CDR2 SASEGT, per germline. CDR3 length: 11 amino acids. V gave up 3 bases and J gave up 4 bases, with 4 bases separating them. The CDR3 loop reads CASSDPYEQYF. The CDR3 DNA reads TGTGCCAGCAGTGACCCTTACGAGCAGTACTTC.

This clone was counted a single time. This chain connects TRBV7-9 to TRBJ2-7; no clear D. Germline values: CDR1 SEHNR, CDR2 FQNEAQ (reference sequence). This CDR3 is 14 amino acids long. Trimming removed 0 bases from V and 5 bases from J, with 11 bases in between. CDR3 nucleotides: TGTGCCAGCAGCTTAGCGGCCAGGTCCCACGAGCAGTACTTC. Amino acids: CASSLAARSHEQYF.

J is TRBJ1-5 and V is TRBV21-1. TRBV21-1 is shown as a pseudogene. The CDR3 contains 15 residues. The CDR3 nucleotides are TGTGCCAGCATTAGACTGATCTATAGCAATCAGCCCCAGCATTTT. Its translation is CASIRLIYSNQPQHF.

This clone appeared once. The rearrangement links TRBV5-6 to TRBJ2-5, with TRBD2 identical over 10 bases. The CDR3 has 14 residues. V was pared by 4 bases and J by 2 bases, with 2 bases of the junction left unmatched. The germline V gene encodes CDR1 SGHDT and CDR2 YYEEEE. CDR3 in DNA: TGTGCCAGCAGCCTACTAGCGGGGCAAGAGACCCAGTACTTC. This gives the protein CASSLLAGQETQYF.

V usage is TRBV7-2 and J usage is TRBJ1-1; D ambiguous. The CDR3 extends over 13 amino acids. V was cut by 1 base and J by 3 bases, with 6 bases left in between. Looked up from germline, CDR1 is SGHTA and CDR2 is FQGNSA. The CDR3 spells CASSLVQYTEAFF. In nucleotides, the CDR3 is TGTGCCAGCAGCTTAGTACAGTACACTGAAGCTTTCTTT.

The V call is TRBV28, the J call TRBJ2-1; D perhaps matches TRBD2 (5 bases). Germline V gene data show CDR1 as MDHEN and CDR2 as SYDVKM. Trimming pared 3 bases from V and 0 bases from J, leaving 15 bases between. The CDR3 runs to 17 residues. The CDR3, as DNA: TGTGCCAGCAGTTTGTGGACTCTAAGAAGCTCCTACAATGAGCAGTTCTTC. This codes for CASSLWTLRSSYNEQFF.

This chain links TRBV15 with TRBJ2-3; TRBD2 agrees at 10 bases. Per the germline V gene, CDR1 is LNHNV and CDR2 is YYDKDF (reference sequence). After removal of 1 base from V and 4 bases from J, the junction contained 2 bases not matched to a gene. CDR3 length: 15 amino acids. The CDR3 spells CATSRASGSADTQYF. The CDR3 bases are TGTGCCACCAGCAGAGCTAGCGGGAGCGCAGATACGCAGTATTTT.

The J gene is TRBJ1-1, the V gene TRBV7-2; unclear D gene. CDR3 length: 15 amino acids. The germline V gene encodes CDR1 SGHTA and CDR2 FQGNSA. With 1 base removed from V and 3 bases from J, the gap between germline ends came to 12 bases. The CDR3 sequence is CASSLDYRRDTEAFF. The CDR3, as DNA: TGTGCCAGCAGCTTAGACTACCGACGAGACACTGAAGCTTTCTTT.

This clone came up a few times. This CDR3 reads CASSKEASGNTIYF. In DNA, the CDR3 is TGTGCCAGCAGCAAGGAGGCCTCTGGAAACACCATATATTTT. The chain links TRBV5-6 to TRBJ1-3; D unclear. V was pared by 4 bases and J by 0 bases, with 8 bases between. Germline V gene sequence: CDR1 SGHDT, CDR2 YYEEEE. The CDR3 is made up of 14 amino acids.

The chain has TRBV5-6 and TRBJ1-2; D might be TRBD1 (6 bases). The CDR3 runs 16 residues. Germline CDR1 is SGHDT and CDR2 is YYEEEE. Trimming stripped 0 bases from V and 6 bases from J, with 18 bases between. CDR3 amino acids: CASSLEAGGGLDGYTF. CDR3 nucleotide sequence: TGTGCCAGCAGCTTGGAGGCTGGCGGGGGCCTTGATGGCTACACCTTC.

V gene TRBV9 combines with J gene TRBJ2-5; no reliable D call. Judging by the DNA end, TRBJ2-7 fits better; the J call may be wrong. In germline, CDR1 is SGDLS, CDR2 YYNGEE. This CDR3 comprises 14 residues. CDR3 coding DNA: TGTGCCAGCAGCGAAGAAGAGATGGGCTACGAGCAGTACTTC. This translates into CASSEEEMGYEQYF.

This chain connects TRBV5-6 to TRBJ2-2; 7 nucleotides agree with TRBD1. The CDR3 totals 16 residues. Germline assignment: CDR1 SGHDT and CDR2 YYEEEE. J gave up 5 bases and V 2 bases, and 9 bases lay outside the gene matches. CDR3 in DNA: TGTGCCAGCAGCTTCGGCAGGGGGTTTCGAACCGGGGAGCTGTTTTTT. This codes for CASSFGRGFRTGELFF.

The V and J genes are TRBV4-3 and TRBJ2-4; TRBD1 aligns across 8 bases. The germline V gene encodes CDR1 LGHNA and CDR2 YSLEER. V shed 1 base, J shed 4 bases, and the junction held 0 bases outside the gene matches. The CDR3 has 14 amino acids. The CDR3 DNA sequence: TGCGCCAGCAGCCAAGGGACAGGGAAAAACATTCAGTACTTC. Its translation is CASSQGTGKNIQYF.

The chain employs TRBV5-1 and TRBJ2-1; 7 nucleotides line up with TRBD2. CDR3 size: 15 residues. Germline V gene sequence: CDR1 SGHRS, CDR2 YFSETQ. The V segment lost 3 bases and the J segment 6 bases; nucleotides outside the gene matches: 9. CDR3 sequence: CASSSKTSTRNEQFF. Here the CDR3 DNA reads TGCGCCAGCAGCTCGAAGACTAGCACTCGCAATGAGCAGTTCTTC.

This clone was counted only a few times. This sequence joins TRBV6-5 and TRBJ1-2, with D unclear. The V end was cut by 2 bases, the J end by 4 bases, with 11 bases between. Germline lookup yields CDR1 MNHEY and CDR2 SVGAGI. The CDR3 sequence is 14 residues long. The CDR3 protein is CASSYERGSYGYTF. The CDR3 DNA sequence: TGTGCCAGCAGTTACGAGCGCGGTTCCTATGGCTACACCTTC.